The source of this TCR beta chain is a study of STAT3 mutations in large granular lymphocyte leukemia. Study results and limitations: At least one immunodominant TCR beta clonotype appeared in every T-cell large granular lymphocyte leukemia patient.

In regard to this clone: The antigen is unknown.

The CDR3 runs 15 residues. Looked up from germline, CDR1 is GTSNPN and CDR2 is SVGIG (reference sequence). V was shortened by 0 bases and J by 6 bases, with 15 bases between the two germline ends. Assay used: immunoSEQ multiplex PCR; TCRdb lists only in-frame clones, some missing. The table has about 1,000 clones, less than 40% seen once. What was sequenced was PBMCs. The chain links TRBV30 to TRBJ2-1; D tentatively reads TRBD1 or TRBD2 (5 bases each). This receptor was taken from a human donor with T large granular lymphocyte leukemia. Some clones in this sample may be carry-over from other donors' samples. The CDR3 DNA follows: TGTGCCTGGAGTGTAGGGACCTCATCGAGCAATGAGCAGTTCTTC. As protein: CAWSVGTSSSNEQFF.